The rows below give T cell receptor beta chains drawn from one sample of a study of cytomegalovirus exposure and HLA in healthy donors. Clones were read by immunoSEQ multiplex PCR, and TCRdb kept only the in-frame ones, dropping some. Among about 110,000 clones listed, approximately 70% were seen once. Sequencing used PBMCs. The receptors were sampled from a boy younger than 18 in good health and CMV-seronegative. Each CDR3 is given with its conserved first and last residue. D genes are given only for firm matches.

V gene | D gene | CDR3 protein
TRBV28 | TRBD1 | CASSSGTEEKLFF
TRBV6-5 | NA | CASSYSRSREETQYF
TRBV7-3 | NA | CASSFQGSGANVLTF
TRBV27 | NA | CASSVSRGNYGYTF
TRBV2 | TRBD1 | CASITGGLYEQYF
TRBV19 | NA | CASSLSQGHSGNTIYF
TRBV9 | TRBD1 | CASSVDGTGRTEAFF
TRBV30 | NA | CAWSVISNEQFF
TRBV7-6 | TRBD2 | CASSLEERGASYEQYF
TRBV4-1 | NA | CAAGPRYNQPQHF
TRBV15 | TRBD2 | CATSRVAGVADTQYF
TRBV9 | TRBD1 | CASSVGPRQGMAKNIQYF
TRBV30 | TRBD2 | CALTSGSYEQYF
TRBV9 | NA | CASSGREAGFVTLHF
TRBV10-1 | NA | CASSEYRSYNEQFF
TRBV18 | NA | CASSPGQMNTEAFF
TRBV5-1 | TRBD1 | CASRGTGRYEQYF
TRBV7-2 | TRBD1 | CASSTSKGQVYSPLHF
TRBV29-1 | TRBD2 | CSVVGGGRETQYF
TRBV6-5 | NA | CASSYSRWLNTEAFF
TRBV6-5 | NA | CASMLFGSGANVLTF
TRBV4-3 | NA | CASSQDGRVYEQFF
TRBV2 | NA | CASNLQGLAGELFF
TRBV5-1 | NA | CASSLEAPPPGNTIYF
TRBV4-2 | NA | CASSQTERDSSGELFF
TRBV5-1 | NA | CASSLFVSHEQYF
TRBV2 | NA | CASEDNRSGANVLTF
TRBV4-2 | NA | CASSQEAYSNQPQHF
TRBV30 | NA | CAWSVLGHSNQPQHF
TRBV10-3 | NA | CAISGGGEQYF
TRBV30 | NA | CAWGGGVHYGYTF
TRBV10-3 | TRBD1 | CAISGPGGGNQPQHF
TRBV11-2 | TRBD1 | CASIWTGKAGELFF
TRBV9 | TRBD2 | CASSVGAGATDTQYF
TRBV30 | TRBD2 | CAWSVLGLAGGWDTQYF
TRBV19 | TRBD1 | CASEDRARWYGYTF
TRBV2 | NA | CASSQGLIFQETQYF
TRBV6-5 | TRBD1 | CASSYRPGTANTEAFF
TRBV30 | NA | CAWSVQRGLNTEAFF
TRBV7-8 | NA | CASSFTDSSGNTIYF
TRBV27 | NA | CASSSRYEQYF
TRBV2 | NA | CASQGTKNIQYF
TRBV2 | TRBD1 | CASSEDRTGASGNTIYF
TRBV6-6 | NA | CASSYRTVTYGYTF
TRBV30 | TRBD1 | CAWTGGLNTEAFF